The clone carrying this TCR beta chain has only a few counts. Its antigen is not known. The sample comes from a study of T-cell memory formation after mild COVID-19. Whole-study results and caveats: Day 15 to 85 contracting clones showed balanced CD4/CD8; later expanders leaned CD4+. Among CD4+ contracting clones, most were CM and EM, and CD8+ ones EMRA.

TCRdb reanalysed the 5' RACE reads using MiXCR and keeps one entry per CDR3 protein. The repertoire includes fewer than 450,000 distinct CDR3 sequences, under 25% of them detected once, and about an eighth sits in the top ten. CDR3 length equals 17 residues. Trimming left V 1 base short and J 0 bases short, with 13 bases between. Germline CDR1 and CDR2: LGHNA and YNFKEQ. This sequence joins TRBV4-2 and TRBJ2-4, with D perhaps matching TRBD1 (6 bases). Sequencing was carried out using PBMCs or a T cell subset sorted from them (not recorded which). This clonotype was sampled from an adult woman who had mild COVID-19 (a few samples of this study predate the infection). Cell type and time point are not known. As DNA, the CDR3 is TGTGCCAGCAGCCAAGCAACAGGGACCCTAGCCAAAAACATTCAGTACTTC. Translation gives CASSQATGTLAKNIQYF.